This T cell receptor beta chain comes out of a study of control samples from healthy donors and cancer patients. The CDR3 totals 17 residues. With 1 base clipped from V and 2 bases from J, the junction kept 6 bases outside the gene matches. Germline CDR1 is SGHVS and CDR2 is FNYEAQ. The protocol was immunoSEQ multiplex PCR, while the TCRdb copy is restricted to in-frame clones and leaves out a portion. The table has some 130,000 clones, roughly 90% seen once. The sample taken for sequencing was blood. The sequence was obtained from a woman aged 50 to 65 in good health. The V call is TRBV7-6, the J call TRBJ1-4, with 8 nucleotides matching TRBD1. CDR3 sequence reads: CASSLDRGKWTNEKLFF. CDR3 in DNA: TGTGCCAGCAGCTTAGACAGGGGGAAGTGGACTAATGAAAAACTGTTTTTT.